These 31 T cell receptor beta chains originate from one sample sequenced in a study of T-cell memory formation after mild COVID-19. TCRdb re-called the 5' RACE reads with MiXCR, one entry per CDR3 protein. The sample gives some 290,000 distinct CDR3 sequences, 16% of which show up once; roughly 24% is in the top ten. The sample was PBMCs or a T cell subset sorted from them (not recorded which). Receptor source: a man aged 18 to 29 who had mild COVID-19 (a few samples of this study predate the infection). Cell type and time point are not known.

The chain links TRBV7-6 to TRBJ2-7; 12 bases align to TRBD1. The CDR3 contains 17 residues. Germline V gives CDR1 SGHVS, CDR2 FNYEAQ. The trim removed 1 base at V and 6 bases at J, leaving 10 bases unmatched. The CDR3 bases are TGTGCCAGCAGCTTAGACACCGCCGGGACAGGGGGCCTCGAGCAGTACTTC. Encoded protein: CASSLDTAGTGGLEQYF.

This clonotype was seen a handful of times. V usage is TRBV7-2 and J usage is TRBJ2-3, with TRBD2 as a possible D gene (5 bases). The CDR3 loop spans 12 amino acids. The germline CDR1 and CDR2 sequences are SGHTA and FQGNSA. The CDR3 region has the DNA TGTGGAGTGGGCGGGCGCGGAGATACGCAGTATTTT. Its translation is CGVGGRGDTQYF.

The chain joins TRBV20-1 to TRBJ2-1; 10 positions agree with TRBD2. The trim removed 5 bases at V and 0 bases at J, leaving 4 bases unmatched. Germline V gene data show CDR1 as DFQATT and CDR2 as SNEGSKA (reference sequence). CDR3 length: 15 amino acids. CDR3 DNA sequence: TGCAGTGCTTGGACTAGCGGATCCTCCTACAATGAGCAGTTCTTC. It codes for CSAWTSGSSYNEQFF.

This clonotype was seen ten or more times. DNA for the CDR3: TGTGCCAGCAGTTACGACGGTAGCGGGGGTTGGGCAGAGACCCAGTACTTC. This sequence encodes CASSYDGSGGWAETQYF. The V gene is TRBV6-2 or TRBV6-3, the J gene TRBJ2-5, with 9 bases that match TRBD2. Germline CDR1 is MNHEY and CDR2 is SVGEGT. The CDR3 is 17 residues long. J lost 4 bases, V lost 2 bases, and 11 bases had no gene match.

This clonotype was seen a handful of times. This rearrangement joins TRBV5-8 to TRBJ1-2; D gene ambiguous. CDR1 is SGHTS, CDR2 YDEGEE, per germline. The CDR3 has 14 amino acids. The V and J ends lost 0 bases and 8 bases respectively, with 14 bases between them. CDR3 in amino acids: CASSLVPPRQGYTF. Here the CDR3 DNA reads TGTGCCAGCAGCTTGGTCCCGCCCCGTCAAGGCTACACCTTC.

This chain connects TRBV3-1 to TRBJ2-7; D is unclear. Trimming removed 0 bases from V and 4 bases from J, with 13 bases in between. Germline CDR1 and CDR2: LGHDT and YNNKEL (reference sequence). The CDR3 totals 15 residues. The CDR3 region is CASSQDLRFPYEQYF. As DNA, the CDR3 is TGTGCCAGCAGCCAAGATTTACGGTTTCCTTACGAGCAGTACTTC.

The chain recombines TRBV7-2 with TRBJ2-7, with 7 bases lining up with TRBD1. The germline gives CDR1 SGHTA, CDR2 FQGNSA. V lost 2 bases, J lost 0 bases, and 4 bases stayed unmatched. The length of the CDR3 is 15 residues. DNA for the CDR3: TGTGCCAGCAGCTTATCCTGGGACAGCTCCTACGAGCAGTACTTC. This sequence encodes CASSLSWDSSYEQYF.

This clonotype was found a few times. The chain links TRBV2 to TRBJ2-2, with no clear D. Trimming shortened V by 4 bases and J by 4 bases, and 10 bases separated the two germline ends. Germline assignment: CDR1 SNHLY and CDR2 FYNNEI. The CDR3 loop spans 14 amino acids. The CDR3 loop reads CASSVELFTGELFF. The CDR3 nucleotides read TGTGCCAGCAGTGTGGAGCTGTTCACCGGGGAGCTGTTTTTT.

The table lists this clonotype with a few counts. The chain employs TRBV10-2 and TRBJ2-7; 9 nucleotides match TRBD1. The V and J ends lost 8 bases and 6 bases, in that order; junction bases with no gene match: 8. This CDR3 spans 13 amino acids. Germline CDR1 reads WSHSY; CDR2 reads SAAADI. CDR3 residues: CASSVTGGGEQYV. The CDR3 DNA follows: TGCGCCAGCTCGGTTACAGGGGGCGGCGAGCAGTACGTC.

V gene TRBV5-1 combines with J gene TRBJ1-4; 9 bases map to TRBD1. CDR3 length: 16 residues. Trimming removed 1 base from V and 8 bases from J; junction bases left unmatched: 9. Germline V CDR1 and CDR2: SGHRS, YFSETQ. The CDR3 DNA is TGCGCCAGCAGCTTGTTACCGGGACAGGGACCCGAAAAACTGTTTTTT. Protein sequence: CASSLLPGQGPEKLFF. Full variable domain (rest looked up from reference TRBV5-1 and TRBJ1-4): KAGVTQTPRYLIKTRGQQVTLSCSPISGHRSVSWYQQTPGQGLQFLFEYFSETQRNKGNFPGRFSGRQFSNSRSEMNVSTLELGDSALYLCASSLLPGQGPEKLFFGSGTQLSVL.

This clonotype was seen a single time. The V call is TRBV15, the J call TRBJ2-7; TRBD1 might be the D (6 bases). The V gene's germline CDR1 is LNHNV and CDR2 YYDKDF (reference sequence). The V end was cut by 5 bases, the J end by 2 bases, with 10 bases between. The CDR3 length is 13 residues. CDR3 residues: CATSARDTYEQYV. CDR3 coding DNA: TGTGCCACCAGCGCCCGGGACACCTACGAGCAGTACGTC.

This clonotype occurred many times. V is TRBV7-9 and J is TRBJ2-7; D is possibly TRBD2 (6 bases). The V end was cut by 5 bases, the J end by 3 bases, with 11 bases between. The CDR3 covers 13 residues. Germline V gene sequence: CDR1 SEHNR, CDR2 FQNEAQ (reference sequence). CDR3 sequence: CASSPGGSYEQYF. In nucleotides, the CDR3 is TGTGCCAGCAGCCCAGGAGGGAGCTACGAGCAGTACTTC.

V and J are TRBV28 and TRBJ1-2; 7 bases map to TRBD1. The germline gives CDR1 MDHEN, CDR2 SYDVKM. With 7 bases clipped from V and 7 bases from J, the junction kept 6 bases outside the gene matches. CDR3 length: 12 amino acids. The CDR3: CASNGRGSGYTF. CDR3 sequence (DNA): TGTGCCAGCAATGGCAGGGGGTCTGGCTACACCTTC.

The rearrangement links TRBV27 to TRBJ2-2, with D tentatively TRBD1 or TRBD2 (5 bases each). Germline assignment: CDR1 MNHEY and CDR2 SMNVEV (reference sequence). The CDR3 is 16 residues long. Trimming took off 7 bases at V and 2 bases at J, with 17 bases between the two ends. CDR3 DNA: TGTGCCAGCATCCAGTGGGACCGACTCAACACCGGGGAGCTGTTTTTT. Translation: CASIQWDRLNTGELFF.

This clonotype was detected only a few times. The chain is built from TRBV12-3 or TRBV12-4 and TRBJ2-1; D uncertain. Trimming left V 5 bases short and J 4 bases short, with 9 bases between. The CDR3 covers 13 residues. CDR3 DNA sequence: TGTGCCAGCAGTACCGCCATGTACAATGAGCAGTTCTTC. The encoded protein is CASSTAMYNEQFF.

The rearrangement joins TRBV2 to TRBJ2-5; D might be TRBD1 or TRBD2, each matching 5 bases. Trimming removed 7 bases at V and 4 bases at J, with 13 bases between. Germline CDR1 and CDR2: SNHLY and FYNNEI. This CDR3 contains 13 residues. The CDR3 loop reads CASTGTVRETQYF. CDR3 bases: TGTGCCAGCACTGGGACGGTGAGAGAGACCCAGTACTTC.

The chain is built from TRBV7-3 and TRBJ1-1; possible D gene TRBD1, 5 bases. Trimming removed 5 bases at V and 7 bases at J, with 23 bases between. CDR1 SGHTA and CDR2 FQGTGA come from the germline V gene. The length of the CDR3 is 16 residues. The CDR3 sequence: CASSRPGLQHFFEAFF. For the CDR3, the DNA is TGTGCCAGCAGCCGACCGGGACTGCAGCATTTTTTTGAAGCTTTCTTT. Supplemented by reference TRBV7-3 and TRBJ1-1, the full variable domain reads GAGVSQTPSNKVTEKGKYVELRCDPISGHTALYWYRQSLGQGPEFLIYFQGTGAADDSGLPNDRFFAVRPEGSVSTLKIQRTERGDSAVYLCASSRPGLQHFFEAFFGQGTRLTVV.

This clonotype was observed at least ten times. V is TRBV12-3 or TRBV12-4 and J is TRBJ2-3; unclear D gene. This CDR3 spans 12 amino acids. V was shortened by 6 bases and J by 4 bases, with 8 bases between the two germline ends. The CDR3 DNA is TGTGCCAGCAGGCCTGAGTCAGATACGCAGTATTTT. This gives the protein CASRPESDTQYF.

This rearrangement joins TRBV9 to TRBJ1-2; D remains ambiguous. Germline CDR1 is SGDLS and CDR2 is YYNGEE. The CDR3 is 13 amino acids. V was clipped by 1 base and J by 2 bases, with 6 bases between them. As DNA, the CDR3 is TGTGCCAGCAGCGTAAACAGCAACTATGGCTACACCTTC. Translated: CASSVNSNYGYTF.

This chain uses TRBV5-6 with TRBJ2-3; D is undetermined. CDR1 is SGHDT, CDR2 YYEEEE, per germline. The CDR3 totals 14 residues. Deletions cut 1 base from V and 0 bases from J, with 6 bases between. CDR3 in DNA: TGTGCCAGCAGCTTGTACAGAAGCACAGATACGCAGTATTTT. This gives the protein CASSLYRSTDTQYF.

This chain connects TRBV6-5 to TRBJ1-2, with TRBD1 as a possible D gene (5 bases). Germline V CDR1 and CDR2: MNHEY, SVGAGI. CDR3 length: 12 amino acids. V lost 8 bases to trimming and J lost 5 bases, with 12 bases between them. DNA of the CDR3: TGTGCCAGCTATGGGGCAGGATATGGCTACACCTTC. It specifies CASYGAGYGYTF.

This clonotype was seen a few times. The CDR3 sequence is CASSLGVSGPAEAFF. The CDR3 DNA follows: TGCGCCAGCAGCTTGGGGGTCTCAGGGCCCGCTGAAGCTTTCTTT. This sequence joins TRBV5-1 and TRBJ1-1; a weak D match, TRBD1 (5 bases). Germline CDR1 reads SGHRS; CDR2 reads YFSETQ. Trimming removed 0 bases at V and 6 bases at J, with 15 bases between. The CDR3 covers 15 residues.

The rearrangement links TRBV5-4 to TRBJ1-3; D gene ambiguous. This CDR3 region has 16 residues. Germline V gives CDR1 SGHNT, CDR2 YYREEE (reference sequence). V dropped 0 bases and J dropped 0 bases, with 10 bases sitting between them. The CDR3 nucleotides read TGTGCCAGCAGCTTGGATATGGAGCCCTCTGGAAACACCATATATTTT. Protein sequence: CASSLDMEPSGNTIYF.

The genes are TRBV6-1 and TRBJ1-5; 8 bases are a match to TRBD1. V was clipped by 6 bases and J by 6 bases; unmatched bases: 7. This CDR3 contains 14 residues. The germline V gene encodes CDR1 MNHNS and CDR2 SASEGT. This chain's CDR3 is CASRVTGEGQPQHF. CDR3 coding DNA: TGTGCCAGCAGGGTGACAGGGGAAGGTCAGCCCCAGCATTTT.

The chain joins TRBV5-1 to TRBJ2-7, with a possible D match to TRBD2 (5 bases). V lost 4 bases to trimming and J lost 3 bases, with 11 bases between them. Germline assignment: CDR1 SGHRS and CDR2 YFSETQ. The CDR3 totals 13 residues. In DNA, the CDR3 is TGCGCCAGCAGCCCGGGGAAAGACTACGAGCAGTACTTC. Residues: CASSPGKDYEQYF.

The genes are TRBV12-3 or TRBV12-4 and TRBJ2-5; D gene unclear. V gave up 6 bases and J gave up 1 base, with 15 bases separating them. The CDR3 has 15 amino acids. CDR3 coding DNA: TGTGCCAGCAGCCTGTCATCCGGGTCCCAAGAGACCCAGTACTTC. Amino acid sequence: CASSLSSGSQETQYF.

This clonotype was detected many times. V gene TRBV20-1 combines with J gene TRBJ2-5; 10 positions agree with TRBD1. There are 13 residues in the CDR3. Per germline, CDR1 DFQATT and CDR2 SNEGSKA (reference sequence). After removal of 4 bases from V and 6 bases from J, the junction contained 5 bases not matched to a gene. CDR3 bases: TGCAGTGCTACCGGGACAGGGGTAAAGACCCAGTACTTC. Residues: CSATGTGVKTQYF.

This clonotype was seen many times. The gene calls are TRBV7-2 and TRBJ2-7, with D perhaps assigned TRBD1 or TRBD2 (5 bases each). Germline CDR1 and CDR2: SGHTA and FQGNSA. The length of the CDR3 is 16 residues. The ends were cut back, 5 bases at V and 5 bases at J, with 22 bases in the middle. The CDR3, as DNA: TGTGCCAGCAGCCCCCCAGGGAGACGGGTCCCCCACGAGCAGTACTTC. Translating it yields CASSPPGRRVPHEQYF.

This chain connects TRBV12-3 or TRBV12-4 to TRBJ1-1, with D hard to call. V lost 3 bases and J 0 bases, leaving 11 bases between the germline ends. This CDR3 is 15 amino acids long. The CDR3: CASSFGSGVNTEAFF. In DNA, the CDR3 is TGTGCCAGCAGTTTTGGTTCCGGGGTGAACACTGAAGCTTTCTTT.

This chain uses TRBV4-1 with TRBJ2-3; no definite D call. Germline V gives CDR1 MGHRA, CDR2 YSYEKL. The V end lost 5 bases, the J end lost 4 bases, and 10 bases lay between the germline ends. The CDR3 loop spans 13 amino acids. The CDR3 sequence is CASSTRTPDTQYF. The CDR3 coding sequence is TGCGCCAGCAGCACCCGGACCCCAGATACGCAGTATTTT.

The CDR3 protein is CASSLGGATGELFF. CDR3 DNA sequence: TGTGCCAGCAGCTTAGGAGGGGCTACCGGGGAGCTGTTTTTT. This chain joins TRBV7-6 and TRBJ2-2; TRBD1 or TRBD2 may be the D gene (5 bases each). With 1 base removed from V and 5 bases from J, the gap between germline ends came to 8 bases. The CDR3 has 14 residues. Germline values: CDR1 SGHVS, CDR2 FNYEAQ.